This is a list of T cell receptor beta chains from one sample in a study of blood T cell repertoires in COVID-19. Method: immunoSEQ multiplex PCR; TCRdb's copy keeps in-frame clones and lacks some. The data contain about 150,000 clones, almost 80% of them singletons. Sequencing was done on a sample of peripheral blood. These receptor sequences come from a man aged 50-60 years with active or convalescent COVID-19. Each CDR3 is given with its conserved first and last residue. A D gene is named only where the DNA matches it firmly. The size entry is marked missing in some rows and otherwise reads once, few, many or a size class.

V gene,D gene,clone size,J gene,CDR3 DNA,CDR3 protein
TRBV27,.,.,TRBJ2-6,TGTGCCAGCAGTTTATCCTACTCTGGGGCCAACGTCCTGACTTTC,CASSLSYSGANVLTF
TRBV7-9,.,.,TRBJ2-7,TGTGCCAGCAGCTTAGTGCAGGGTCCGGGCTACGAGCAGTACTTC,CASSLVQGPGYEQYF
TRBV7-9,.,once,TRBJ1-5,TGTGCCAGCAGGGGGGGGTCAGGGGACCAGCCCCAGCATTTT,CASRGGSGDQPQHF
TRBV28,TRBD1,.,TRBJ2-3,TGTGCCAGCAGTTCCCACATCATCGGGACAGGCCTCACAGATACGCAGTATTTT,CASSSHIIGTGLTDTQYF
TRBV7-9,.,.,TRBJ2-1,TGTGCCAGCAGCTCATCAGCGGGTATCTCCTACAATGAGCAGTTCTTC,CASSSSAGISYNEQFF
TRBV14,TRBD2,.,TRBJ2-7,TGTGCCAGCAGCCACGGGCGGGGGGCCTACGAGCAGTACTTC,CASSHGRGAYEQYF
TRBV19,TRBD1,.,TRBJ1-5,TGTGCCAGTCTCCATTCGGGCGGACAGGGCCTCGGGCAGCCCCAGCATTTT,CASLHSGGQGLGQPQHF
TRBV19,TRBD2,.,TRBJ2-7,TGTGCCAGTAGTATGGGAGGGAACGAGCAGTACTTC,CASSMGGNEQYF
TRBV5-1,.,.,TRBJ2-1,TGCGCCAGCAGCGGAGGGGGCGTACAGTTCTTC,CASSGGGVQFF
TRBV5-6,TRBD1,.,TRBJ1-4,TGTGCCAGCAGCCGAGACGGGACAGGGATCGAAAAACTGTTTTTT,CASSRDGTGIEKLFF
TRBV6-6,TRBD1,.,TRBJ2-7,TGTGCCAGCAGCCAGAGGGGGCCCTCCTACGAGCAGTACTTC,CASSQRGPSYEQYF
TRBV28,.,.,TRBJ1-1,TGTGCCAGCAGTGGGCTGGTCTCCAGTGAAGCTTTCTTT,CASSGLVSSEAFF
TRBV7-3,.,few,TRBJ2-5,TGTGCCAGCAGCCCGGACGGGGGGACCCAGTACTTC,CASSPDGGTQYF
TRBV11-2,TRBD2,.,TRBJ2-5,TGTGCCAGCCAAGGGCTAGCGGGAGAGGAGACCCAGTACTTC,CASQGLAGEETQYF
TRBV5-1,.,.,TRBJ2-2,TGCGCCAGCAGCTTGGTGGTCAGCGCGAACACCGGGGAGCTGTTTTTT,CASSLVVSANTGELFF
TRBV12-3/TRBV12-4,.,once,TRBJ1-5,TGTGCCAGCAGTACAGGAACGCGTCAGCCCCAGCATTTT,CASSTGTRQPQHF
TRBV28,TRBD1,.,TRBJ1-2,TGTGCCAGCACCTTACAGGGGTACTATGGCTACACCTTC,CASTLQGYYGYTF
TRBV2,.,.,TRBJ1-4,TGTGCCAGCAGTCCAGGGACATCCGAAAAACTGTTTTTT,CASSPGTSEKLFF
TRBV27,.,.,TRBJ1-2,TGTGCCAGCAGTTTTGGGGGGAATGGCTACACCTTC,CASSFGGNGYTF
TRBV27,TRBD2,once,TRBJ2-5,TGTGCCAGCAGTCCCGGATCTAGCGGGAGTGGGGTGGAGACCCAGTACTTC,CASSPGSSGSGVETQYF
TRBV4-1,.,.,TRBJ1-1,TGCGCCAGCAGCAGGGGAATGAACACTGAAGCTTTCTTT,CASSRGMNTEAFF
TRBV28,.,.,TRBJ1-5,TGTGCCAGCAGTTTCCTTAGGGGGGGTGGCAATCAGCCCCAGCATTTT,CASSFLRGGGNQPQHF
TRBV29-1,.,few,TRBJ2-2,TGCAGCGTTCCCGAGGGCGGGGAGCTGTTTTTT,CSVPEGGELFF
TRBV9,TRBD1,.,TRBJ2-5,TGTGCCAGCAGCCCCCTGGGCTCGGCAGGGGGCTTGTCGGCCCAGTACTTC,CASSPLGSAGGLSAQYF
TRBV6-5,.,.,TRBJ2-1,TGTGCCAGCACCCTTTACAATGAGCAGTTCTTC,CASTLYNEQFF
TRBV21-1,.,few,TRBJ2-5,TGTGCCAGCAACAGGGTGCAAGAGACCCAGTACTTC,CASNRVQETQYF
TRBV24-1,.,.,TRBJ2-3,TGTGCCACCAGTGATTTGGGACTAAACACAGATACGCAGTATTTT,CATSDLGLNTDTQYF
TRBV19,.,.,TRBJ2-2,TGTGCCAGTAGTATTAAGGGAGACACCGGTGGGCTGTTTTTT,CASSIKGDTGGLFF